This T cell receptor beta chain was documented in a study of cytomegalovirus exposure and HLA in healthy donors. Study details: The study placed around 85% of its approximately 400 genotyped donors in the Caucasian-associated ancestry cluster.

General study findings and limits: According to a later analysis, most TCR beta chains associated with CMV appeared HLA-restricted. Exclusion as indistinguishable affected some V segments, including TRBV6-2 and TRBV6-3.

Primers for the PCR totalled 60 Vbeta and 13 Jbeta. Clones were read by immunoSEQ multiplex PCR, and TCRdb kept only the in-frame ones, dropping some. The sample has 90,000 to 130,000 clones, around 80% seen once. As for this clone: Its antigen is unidentified.

Germline assignment: CDR1 SQVTM and CDR2 ANQGSEA. V was cut by 5 bases and J by 1 base, with 8 bases left in between. The CDR3 runs to 12 residues. The sample taken for sequencing was PBMCs. The chain combines TRBV29-1 with TRBJ1-1; D unclear. This receptor was taken from a man in his thirties or forties in good health and CMV-seropositive. CDR3 nucleotide sequence: TGCAGCGTTATCCTCCGGAACACTGAAGCTTTCTTT. Its translation: CSVILRNTEAFF.